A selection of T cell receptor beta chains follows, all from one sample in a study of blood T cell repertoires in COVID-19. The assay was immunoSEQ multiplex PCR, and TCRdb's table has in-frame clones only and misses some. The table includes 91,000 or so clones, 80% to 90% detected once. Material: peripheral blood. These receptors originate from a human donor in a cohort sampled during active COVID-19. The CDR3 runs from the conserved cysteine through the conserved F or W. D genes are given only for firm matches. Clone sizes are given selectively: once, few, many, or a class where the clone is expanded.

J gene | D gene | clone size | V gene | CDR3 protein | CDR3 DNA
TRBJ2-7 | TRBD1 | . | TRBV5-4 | CASSSDRSDEQYF | TGTGCCAGCAGCTCGGACAGGAGCGACGAGCAGTACTTC
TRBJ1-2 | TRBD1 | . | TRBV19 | CASEKNRRGKSYGYTF | TGTGCCAGTGAGAAAAACCGCAGGGGGAAGAGCTATGGCTACACCTTC
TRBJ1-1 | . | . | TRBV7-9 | CASSLSRSGNTEAFF | TGTGCCAGCAGCTTATCTCGGAGTGGGAACACTGAAGCTTTCTTT
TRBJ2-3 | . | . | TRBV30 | CAWSPRGLDLSADTQYF | TGTGCCTGGAGCCCCCGGGGTCTGGATTTATCGGCAGATACGCAGTATTTT
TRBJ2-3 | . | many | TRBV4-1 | CASSQDRATTDTQYF | TGCGCCAGCAGCCAAGACAGGGCTACCACAGATACGCAGTATTTT
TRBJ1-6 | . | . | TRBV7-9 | CASSLRVGAHSYNSPLHF | TGTGCCAGCAGCTTAAGAGTGGGCGCCCACTCCTATAATTCACCCCTCCACTTT
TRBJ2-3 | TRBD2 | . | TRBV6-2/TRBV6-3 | CASSYSYGGGRASTDTQYF | TGTGCCAGCAGTTACTCGTATGGTGGCGGGAGGGCAAGCACAGATACGCAGTATTTT
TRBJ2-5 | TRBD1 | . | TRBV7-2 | CASSSGQDLTQYF | TGTGCCAGCAGCTCGGGACAGGACCTAACCCAGTACTTC
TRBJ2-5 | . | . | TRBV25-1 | CASSGWAEETQYF | TGTGCCAGCAGTGGGTGGGCCGAAGAGACCCAGTACTTC
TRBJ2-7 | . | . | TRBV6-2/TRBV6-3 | CASSYPGDPYEQYF | TGTGCCAGCAGTTATCCGGGAGATCCCTACGAGCAGTACTTC
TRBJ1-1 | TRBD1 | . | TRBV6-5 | CASSPDRGGTEAFF | TGTGCCAGCAGCCCGGACAGGGGGGGGACTGAAGCTTTCTTT
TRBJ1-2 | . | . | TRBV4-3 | CASSQEGPAGSYGYTF | TGCGCCAGCAGCCAAGAAGGCCCGGCAGGTTCTTATGGCTACACCTTC
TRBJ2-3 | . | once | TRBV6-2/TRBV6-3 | CASSFTSRTDTQYF | TGTGCCAGCAGTTTCACTAGCCGCACAGATACGCAGTATTTT
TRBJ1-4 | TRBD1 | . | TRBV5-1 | CASTLTGGDNEKLFF | TGCGCCAGCACTTTGACAGGGGGTGATAATGAAAAACTGTTTTTT
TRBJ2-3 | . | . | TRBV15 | CATSMRGGGNTDTQYF | TGTGCCACCAGCATGAGGGGCGGGGGCAACACAGATACGCAGTATTTT
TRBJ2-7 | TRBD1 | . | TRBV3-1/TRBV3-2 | CASSRNQGTGNNEQYF | TGTGCCAGCAGCCGCAATCAGGGGACAGGGAACAATGAGCAGTACTTC
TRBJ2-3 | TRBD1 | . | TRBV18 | CASSPPNRGPSRTDTQYF | TGTGCCAGCTCACCGCCCAACAGGGGGCCCTCCCGAACAGATACGCAGTATTTT
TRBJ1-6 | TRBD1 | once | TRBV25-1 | CASRETDRGGSPLHF | TGTGCCAGCAGAGAAACAGACAGGGGAGGTTCACCCCTCCACTTT
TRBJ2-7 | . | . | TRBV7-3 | CASSSLQGYEQYF | TGTGCCAGCAGCTCCCTACAGGGCTACGAGCAGTACTTC
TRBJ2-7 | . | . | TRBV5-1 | CASSLVGVEQYF | TGCGCCAGCAGCTTGGTCGGGGTTGAGCAGTACTTC